This T cell receptor beta chain was sequenced during a study of shared clonotypes between healthy human individuals (dated by TCRdb to the early 2020s). About the study as a whole: The cohort included a few men and a couple of women between 18 and 49 years of age. Leukapheresis yielded between about 0.85 and 10 billion PBMCs per donor. Blood TCR repertoires of four to six healthy adults were deeply sequenced to estimate repertoire size and the extent of clonotype sharing between individuals. Libraries were prepared and TCR repertoires were sequenced by different laboratories using diverse techniques, in order to increase sequencing depth and limit assay-specific biases. For each donor, CD4 naive and CD4 memory were each given three plates, CD8 naive was given two plates, and CD8 memory was given one plate. General findings and caveats noted by the study authors: The small number of donors limited the genetic and exposure-history diversity represented. Pairwise subsampling indicated that sequencing depth was expected to affect the degree of clonotype sharing among donors. Sampling was limited to blood, and TCR repertoires in tissue likely differ from TCR repertoires in blood. Incomplete sequencing was indicated by rarefaction of sorted-subset datasets, despite the large sequencing depth. Sharing across several donors was observed for roughly 5.4% of naive CD4, over 3% of naive CD8, 2% to 2.5% of memory CD4, and 0.4% of memory CD8 clonotypes. Compared with non-shared clonotypes, the clonotypes found in all four sorted-subset donors had higher generation probabilities. Naive subsets generally had larger estimated clonotype richness than memory subsets did.

The donors were healthy, HIV-negative adults with no recently reported acute infections or vaccinations. Every donor was a Caucasian adult living in Nashville, Tennessee, USA. CD4+ T cells were enriched through magnetic negative selection, after which naive cells were positively selected on CD45RA and the remaining negative fraction served as the memory subset. Blood was obtained by leukapheresis, after which PBMCs were separated by Ficoll-Histopaque density gradient centrifugation and cryopreserved in liquid nitrogen vapor phase. Analytical flow cytometry was used to check the purity and quantity of every magnetically sorted T cell population. Genomic DNA was isolated from each sorted fraction and quantified by UV absorbance on a Nanodrop 2000c. Of note for this clone: Its antigen specificity is not known. No much larger clone is present one base from it, and per-base qualities are unavailable.

Including the terminal cysteine and phenylalanine, the CDR3 comprises 14 residues. The DNA shown is the 42-base CDR3, in frame from base 1. V is clipped by 5 bases and J by 1 base, and the sequence between their germline boundaries is 12 bases long. CDR1 and CDR2 are drawn from the germline V gene: SGHRS, YFSETQ. Using the deep immunoSEQ assay, multiplex PCR amplified TCR CDR3 regions from genomic DNA. For each cell subset, the extracted genomic DNA was distributed evenly across all wells of several immunoSEQ 96-well plates, and each plate served as one replicate. For sorted subsets, each replicate PCR was loaded with 200 ng genomic DNA, equivalent to 25,000 to 30,000 T cell genomes. The purified libraries were quantified using a Qubit 3.0 fluorometer, sized with a Bioanalyzer 2100, and then quantified again using the KAPA Library Quantification kit. Every immunoSEQ 96-well plate was sequenced on a separate single-read 150-cycle Illumina NextSeq 550 flow cell. The authors' analysis ran thus. Because the immunoSEQ output held only junctional sequences and lacked quality scores, the filtering could not match the filtering applied to full-length reads. Sequences were annotated with PyIR, a Python wrapper for IgBLAST v1.9, using IMGT germline references to assign V/J genes and CDR3. Reads were removed for weak V/J assignments (E-value above 1e-6), missing CDR3, stop codons, out-of-frame junctions, or ambiguous translated residues. V3J clonotypes were defined as sequences sharing an identical inferred V gene, J gene, and CDR3 amino acid sequence. To compute the percentage overlap between repertoires, the number of shared unique clonotypes was divided by the size of the smaller repertoire. RTK rarefaction, the Chao1 estimator, and Recon v2.1 estimates of unobserved clonotypes were used to assess repertoire richness. OLGA was used to compute generation probabilities for all TCRbeta clonotypes that the gDNA method yielded from four donors. Drawn from immuneACCESS, this table holds only the in-frame rearrangements with V and J called that TCRdb kept. Clones are partly lost; checked studies trace under half to an unresolved V gene and leave the rest unexplained. V, J and clone size reflect that table, while D and trimming were determined from the DNA. Present in this sample are millions of clones, approximately 93% of which were seen just once. About 0.41% of the sample is taken by the ten largest.

The chain is assembled from TRBV5-1 and TRBJ2-5, with the D segment identity uncertain. Sequencing was performed on naive CD4+ T cells from PBMCs. Interpreted using the paper, the cell subset or site label stands for: CD45RA+ positively selected. This receptor was taken from a young man in good health. Some clones in this sample may be carry-over from other donors' samples. In nucleotides, the sequence is TGCGCCAGCAGTCCACTGCCCCTCCAAGAGACCCAGTACTTC. Its translation reads: CASSPLPLQETQYF.